The present T cell receptor (beta chain) was sequenced within a study of blood T cell repertoires in COVID-19. Study details: There were acute and convalescent COVID-19 samples, and they came from the United States, Italy and Spain. Sources were T cells, B-cell-depleted T cells, or PBMCs; the material itself was cDNA or gDNA.

Per the original methods: It was from reference gene primer amplification that nucleated cell counts were estimated. Measured with immunoSEQ multiplex PCR; TCRdb has only the in-frame clones, and not every one. Clone size and the V and J calls come from that table; the DNA yielded D and trimming. The sample carries about 17,000 clones, 78% recorded once. V trimming: 3 bases; J trimming: 4 bases; junction bases outside the gene matches: 1. The CDR3 has 13 amino acids. The sequenced material came from peripheral blood. The sequence derives from a man in his fifties or sixties with active or convalescent COVID-19. The V and J genes are TRBV12-3 or TRBV12-4 and TRBJ1-2, with TRBD1 identical over 8 bases. The CDR3 nucleotides are TGTGCCAGCAGTTTCGACAGGGGCTATGGCTACACCTTC. Translated, it gives CASSFDRGYGYTF.